The 12 T cell receptor beta chains in this list originate from one sample, sequenced in a study of tumor-infiltrating lymphocytes in primary liver carcinoma. The authors made TCR beta cDNA from 400 to 550 ng total RNA with a constant-region primer. The TCR beta library was amplified through three nested multiplex PCR rounds in a modified ARM-PCR procedure. It was with TRBV1-TRBV30 forward primers and a C-beta reverse primer that the first two PCR rounds were run, at around 11 cycles each. TCRdb re-derived calls from the multiplex PCR reads in MiXCR, one entry per CDR3 protein. The table shows fewer than 75,000 distinct CDR3 sequences, with about 65% occurring only once. The source material, 20-30 mg of unsorted bulk tissue, was used to co-extract RNA and DNA. Material for sequencing was liver tumor tissue from sampling region 4. The subset denotes: tumor region T4, right-lateral pole. These receptor sequences come from a man in his forties or fifties with primary liver carcinoma and hepatitis B virus infection.

Comment on this clonotype: One end of the junction does not line up with germline, which may come from a read error. This sequence joins TRBV6-5 and TRBJ2-2; D possibly uses TRBD1 or TRBD2 (5 bases each). This CDR3 has 15 residues. Per germline, CDR1 MNHEY and CDR2 SVGAGI. The CDR3 DNA follows: TGTGCAAGCAGTTACAGGTCCGTCAGGCCCGGGGAGCTGCTTTTT. It specifies CASSYRSVRPGELLF.

To note about this clonotype: A read error may explain this, as a much larger clone is one base away. The rearrangement uses TRBV29-1 and TRBJ2-1; D is unresolved. The CDR3 length is 13 residues. Germline V gene lookup returns CDR1 SQVTM and CDR2 ANQGSEA. Written as DNA, the CDR3 is TGCAGGGTCGAGGATAGTGATTACAATGAGCAGTTCTTC. Amino acid sequence: CRVEDSDYNEQFF.

To note about this clonotype: A much larger clone lies one base from this, so it may be a read error. The V call is TRBV11-2, the J call TRBJ2-5, with D hard to call. Germline CDR1 is SGHAT and CDR2 is FQNNGV. The germline V and J ends were trimmed by 0 bases and 2 bases, with 16 bases remaining between them. The CDR3 has 17 amino acids. The CDR3 loop reads CASSLDKSVSRQETQYF. In nucleotides, the CDR3 is TGTGCCAGCAGCTTAGATAAGAGCGTGAGTAGGCAAGAGACCCAGTACTTC.

To note about this clonotype: The junction departs from germline at one end; a sequencing error may be responsible. This chain links TRBV11-2 with TRBJ2-2; the D gene is possibly TRBD2 (6 bases). The CDR3 is 15 residues long. Germline values: CDR1 SGHAT, CDR2 FQNNGV. This CDR3 is CASNFAGSNTGELFF. The CDR3 bases are TGCGCCAGTAACTTTGCGGGATCGAACACCGGGGAGCTGTTTTTT.

This chain joins TRBV29-1 and TRBJ2-3; 13 nucleotides agree with TRBD2. In germline, CDR1 is SQVTM, CDR2 ANQGSEA. This CDR3 contains 15 residues. CDR3 nucleotides: TGCAACCCCTGGACTAGCGGGAGTGTAACAGATACGCAGTATTTT. This sequence encodes CNPWTSGSVTDTQYF.

To note about this clonotype: Just one base apart from a much larger clone, this may be a read error. V gene TRBV11-2 combines with J gene TRBJ2-1; D ambiguous. The CDR3 contains 12 residues. Germline CDR1 is SGHAT and CDR2 is FQNNGV. The CDR3 DNA sequence: TGTGCCAGTAGCTTGGTGGTACGTGAGCAGTTCTTC. This gives the protein CASSLVVREQFF.

Of note for this clonotype: Because the CDR3 is missing its conserved closing phenylalanine or tryptophan, this is likely a read error. No DNA is shown, since the ends of the CDR3 on it are uncertain; the CDR3 is the one TCRdb lists. The chain uses TRBV12-3 or TRBV12-4 and TRBJ2-5. Including both end residues, the CDR3 is 14 amino acids long. CDR3 loop: CVSSLGTTSRTQYS.

This clonotype was picked up many times. The rearrangement uses TRBV29-1 and TRBJ2-2; D could derive from TRBD1 or TRBD2 (5 bases each). Trimming removed 6 bases at V and 4 bases at J, with 15 bases between. The germline V gene has CDR1 SQVTM and CDR2 ANQGSEA. This CDR3 has 14 amino acids. The CDR3 DNA reads TGCAGCGTCCTCGGTCCGGGACCCACCGGGGAGCTGTTTTTT. Its translation: CSVLGPGPTGELFF.

This clonotype has only one observation. An end of the junction does not agree with germline; a read error may underlie this. The V and J genes are TRBV12-3 or TRBV12-4 and TRBJ1-5; D is perhaps TRBD1 (5 bases). The CDR3 has 15 amino acids. CDR3 sequence: CASTRGTTINQPHHF. For the CDR3, the DNA is TGTGCCAGCACGCGGGGCACCACAATAAATCAGCCCCATCATTTT.

This clonotype appeared a single time. Because the CDR3 is missing its conserved closing phenylalanine or tryptophan, this is likely a read error. It is unclear where the CDR3 begins or ends on the DNA, so no DNA is shown, and the CDR3 is as TCRdb lists it. The rearrangement joins TRBV7-8 to TRBJ1-1; TRBD1 is taken as the D call from the table, unchecked against the DNA. Termini included, the CDR3 measures 14 amino acids. The germline V gene encodes CDR1 SGHVS and CDR2 FQNEAQ. The CDR3: CASSLAGGNTEASL.

Comments on this clonotype: The junction departs from germline at one end; a sequencing error may be responsible. This chain joins TRBV24-1 and TRBJ2-5; 7 positions agree with TRBD1. The CDR3 is made up of 15 amino acids. CDR1 and CDR2 (germline): KGHDR, SFDVKD. In DNA, the CDR3 is TGTGCCGCCAGTGACCCGACAGGGTCTGGGGAGACCCAGTACTTC. Translation gives CAASDPTGSGETQYF.

The chain combines TRBV7-2 with TRBJ2-3, with 8 bases identical to TRBD2. CDR1 is SGHTA, CDR2 FQGNSA, per germline. V trimming: 5 bases; J trimming: 4 bases; junction bases outside the gene matches: 17. The length of the CDR3 is 18 residues. The CDR3 sequence is CASSIVPAGAGDADTQYF. CDR3 coding DNA: TGTGCCAGCAGCATAGTCCCCGCGGGAGCGGGAGATGCAGATACGCAGTATTTT. Filled out from reference TRBV7-2 and TRBJ2-3, the complete variable domain reads GAGVSQSPSNKVTEKGKDVELRCDPISGHTALYWYRQSLGQGLEFLIYFQGNSAPDKSGLPSDRFSAERTGGSVSTLTIQRTQQEDSAVYLCASSIVPAGAGDADTQYFGPGTRLTVL.